Here is one TCR beta chain with its context. These data originate in a study of OX40 agonist ivuxolimab in advanced cancers. TCRdb keeps only in-frame clones here, not all; method: immunoSEQ multiplex PCR. The data contain 50,000 to 70,000 clones, around four fifths of them singletons. The source was CD4+ or CD8+ T cells sorted from blood, collected in a trial of the OX40 agonist ivuxolimab. This receptor was taken from an adult with an advanced solid tumor such as melanoma, head and neck, liver or kidney cancer.

CDR3 amino acids: CASSQAGTGAYEQYF. For the CDR3, the DNA is TGCGCCAGCAGCCAGGCCGGGACAGGGGCGTACGAGCAGTACTTC. J is TRBJ2-7 and V is TRBV4-3; TRBD1 matches 10 bases. V was pared by 3 bases and J by 4 bases, with 6 bases of the junction left unmatched. CDR3 length: 15 amino acids. Germline CDR1 reads LGHNA; CDR2 reads YSLEER.